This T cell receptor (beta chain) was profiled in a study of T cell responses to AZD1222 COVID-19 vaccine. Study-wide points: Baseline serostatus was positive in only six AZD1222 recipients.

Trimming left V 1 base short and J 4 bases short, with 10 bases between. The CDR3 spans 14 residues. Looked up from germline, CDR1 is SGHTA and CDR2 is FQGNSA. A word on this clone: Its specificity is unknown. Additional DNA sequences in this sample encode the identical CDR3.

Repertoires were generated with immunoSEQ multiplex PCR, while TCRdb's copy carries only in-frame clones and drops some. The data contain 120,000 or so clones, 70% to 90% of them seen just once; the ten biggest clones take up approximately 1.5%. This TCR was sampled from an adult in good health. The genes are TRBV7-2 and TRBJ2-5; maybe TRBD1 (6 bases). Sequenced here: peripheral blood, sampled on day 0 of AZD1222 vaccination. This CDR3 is CASSLVQGTETQYF. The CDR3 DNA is TGTGCCAGCAGCTTAGTACAGGGTACAGAGACCCAGTACTTC.